Listed below are T cell receptor beta chains from one sample, sequenced in a study. TCRdb passed the 5' RACE reads through MiXCR, listing each CDR3 protein once. Of about 47,000 distinct CDR3 sequences in the sample, 28% were seen once. The sequencing sample was made of naive CD4+ T cells sorted from blood. These receptors came from a female donor with breast cancer. CDR3s include the opening cysteine and the closing phenylalanine or tryptophan.

V: TRBV9; CDR3: CASSVEPSGRYTDTQYF
V: TRBV4-2; CDR3: CASSQEQGYYGYTF
V: TRBV5-1; CDR3: CATAETPNTGELFF
V: TRBV4-2; CDR3: CASSQVRGATDTQYF
V: TRBV5-1; CDR3: CASSLISRVEETQYF
V: TRBV20-1; CDR3: CSATRGQRFSSYNEQFF
V: TRBV20-1; CDR3: CSARSWWPNTGELFF
V: TRBV12-3/TRBV12-4; CDR3: CASRRQEFNEKLFF
V: TRBV13; CDR3: CASREVGNEQFF
V: TRBV29-1; CDR3: CSVETQGEGEQYF
V: TRBV7-2; CDR3: CASSLPAQQQYF
V: TRBV29-1; CDR3: CSVEAVLHTDTQYF
V: TRBV28; CDR3: CASSSPGVNTEAFF
V: TRBV6-4; CDR3: CASSEFPQVTEAFF
V: TRBV5-1; CDR3: CASSLDPVERHNTQYF
V: TRBV18; CDR3: CASSSSYEQYF
V: TRBV7-9; CDR3: CVSSLVTVGGYTF
V: TRBV3-1; CDR3: CASSPLSGSYNEQFF
V: TRBV5-1; CDR3: CASSLGQRKDEKLFF
V: TRBV6-5; CDR3: CASSYGGTSGQETQYF
V: TRBV9; CDR3: CASSVQAGGTGGLFF
V: TRBV20-1; CDR3: CSASGGRLDEQFF
V: TRBV3-1; CDR3: CASSQVLAGWGKNIQYF
V: TRBV6-2/TRBV6-3; CDR3: CASTDGGNQPQHF
V: TRBV6-6; CDR3: CASSLGNSYEQYF
V: TRBV25-1; CDR3: CASRPNRGNTEAFF
V: TRBV27; CDR3: CASKVRSTDTQYF
V: TRBV7-8; CDR3: CASSPRRGGTEAFF
V: TRBV6-5; CDR3: CTSNSGDSYNEQFF
V: TRBV5-1; CDR3: CASSPGQGGEKLFF
V: TRBV19; CDR3: CASSIDRQKTREQYF
V: TRBV4-2; CDR3: CASSQGRRDTGELFF
V: TRBV12-3/TRBV12-4; CDR3: CASRTGTANQPQHF